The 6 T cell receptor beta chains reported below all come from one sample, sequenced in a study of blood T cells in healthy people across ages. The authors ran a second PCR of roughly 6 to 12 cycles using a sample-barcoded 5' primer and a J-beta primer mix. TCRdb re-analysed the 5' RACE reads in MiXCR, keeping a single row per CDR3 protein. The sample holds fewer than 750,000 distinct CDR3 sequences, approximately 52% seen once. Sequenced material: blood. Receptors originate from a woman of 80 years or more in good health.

The DNA of the CDR3 is TGTGCCAGCAGCCCAGGCAGGGGGGGAGCTTTCTTT. It yields the protein CASSPGRGGAFF. The gene calls are TRBV3-1 and TRBJ1-1; 7 nucleotides match TRBD1. Germline V CDR1 and CDR2: LGHDT, YNNKEL (reference sequence). V lost 4 bases and J lost 10; bases outside the gene matches: 6. There are 12 residues in the CDR3.

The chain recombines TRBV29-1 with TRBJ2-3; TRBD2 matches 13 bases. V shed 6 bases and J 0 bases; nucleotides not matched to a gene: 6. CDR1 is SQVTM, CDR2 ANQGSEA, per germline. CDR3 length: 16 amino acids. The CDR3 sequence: CSVHGLAGDSTDTQYF. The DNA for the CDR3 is TGCAGCGTCCACGGACTAGCGGGGGACAGCACAGATACGCAGTATTTT.

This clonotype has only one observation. In DNA form, the CDR3 reads TGTGCCAGCAGCTTAGGCGCAGGGGGCGCGGGCTATGGCTACACCTTC. Residues: CASSLGAGGAGYGYTF. V usage is TRBV7-3 and J usage is TRBJ1-2, with TRBD1 identical over 8 bases. The junction had 9 bases not matched to a gene; V was cut back by 2 bases and J by 4 bases. The CDR3 runs to 16 residues. CDR1 and CDR2 from the germline V gene are SGHTA and FQGTGA.

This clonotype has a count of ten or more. CDR3 residues: CASSLATTEAFF. The CDR3 DNA reads as TGTGCCAGCAGCTTAGCGACCACAGAAGCTTTCTTT. This sequence joins TRBV7-9 and TRBJ1-1; D is uncertain. Germline V CDR1 and CDR2: SEHNR, FQNEAQ (reference sequence). CDR3 length: 12 residues. Trimming removed 0 bases at V and 8 bases at J, with 7 bases between.

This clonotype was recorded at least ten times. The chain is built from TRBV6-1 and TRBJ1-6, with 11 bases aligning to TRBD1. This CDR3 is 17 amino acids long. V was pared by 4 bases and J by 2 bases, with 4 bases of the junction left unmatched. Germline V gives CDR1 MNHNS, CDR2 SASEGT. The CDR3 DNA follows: TGTGCCAGCAGTGGGACAGGGGGCGTCCCCTATAATTCACCCCTCCACTTT. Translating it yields CASSGTGGVPYNSPLHF.

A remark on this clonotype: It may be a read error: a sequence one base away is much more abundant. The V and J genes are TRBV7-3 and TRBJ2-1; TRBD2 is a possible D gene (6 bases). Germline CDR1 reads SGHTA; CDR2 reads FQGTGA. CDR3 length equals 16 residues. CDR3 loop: CAGSIISGLGDNEQFF. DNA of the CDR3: TGTGCCGGCAGCATAATCAGCGGGTTGGGAGACAATGAGCAGTTCTTC.